The 11 T cell receptor beta chains reported below all come from one sample, sequenced in a study of regulatory and conventional T cells in RAG deficiency. Sequencing used immunoSEQ multiplex PCR; TCRdb keeps in-frame clones, though not all of them. The data show tens of thousands of clones, nearly 95% seen once. The sorted conventional CD4+ T cells were CD25-low and CD127-high, with genomic DNA sequenced. In addition, the sample was reused for a study of regulatory T cells. This second report adds: The primer mix had 52 TRBV and 13 TRBJ primers.

What was sequenced was CD25- CD4+ T cells sorted from blood. The receptor source for this set is a human donor in good health.

The J gene is TRBJ1-3, the V gene TRBV27; the match to TRBD1 covers 8 bases. V shed 4 bases, J shed 4 bases, and the junction held 12 bases outside the gene matches. Per the germline V gene, CDR1 is MNHEY and CDR2 is SMNVEV (reference sequence). CDR3 length: 17 amino acids. As DNA, the CDR3 is TGTGCCAGCAGTTCTATCCAGGGGGCTAAATGGGGAAACACCATATATTTT. Protein: CASSSIQGAKWGNTIYF.

V gene TRBV6-5 combines with J gene TRBJ2-3; 7 nucleotides agree with TRBD2. CDR3 length: 14 residues. CDR1 MNHEY and CDR2 SVGAGI come from the germline V gene. With V trimmed by 2 bases and J by 4 bases, 3 bases remained unmatched. CDR3 in amino acids: CASSYGLAADTQYF. The CDR3, as DNA: TGTGCCAGCAGTTACGGGCTAGCGGCAGATACGCAGTATTTT.

This chain uses TRBV9 with TRBJ2-1; 10 positions agree with TRBD2. This CDR3 contains 15 residues. Losses at the gene ends were 2 bases for V and 4 bases for J; bases not matched to a gene: 3. The germline V gene encodes CDR1 SGDLS and CDR2 YYNGEE. The DNA for the CDR3 is TGTGCCAGCAGCGTTTTAGCGGGGGGATACAATGAGCAGTTCTTC. Translation gives CASSVLAGGYNEQFF.

The CDR3 is CAISAGTGIAYEQYF. In DNA, the CDR3 is TGTGCCATCAGTGCGGGGACAGGGATAGCCTACGAGCAGTACTTC. The chain recombines TRBV10-3 with TRBJ2-7, with 9 bases lining up with TRBD1. The length of the CDR3 is 15 residues. The V gene's germline CDR1 is ENHRY and CDR2 SYGVKD. The J segment lost 2 bases and the V segment lost 4 bases, leaving 6 bases of the junction unmatched.

This chain links TRBV6-6 with TRBJ1-2; TRBD1 aligns across 7 bases. The CDR3 is made up of 15 amino acids. Looked up from germline, CDR1 is MNHNY and CDR2 is SVGAGI (reference sequence). The V and J ends lost 0 bases and 3 bases, in that order; junction bases with no gene match: 4. The CDR3 DNA reads as TGTGCCAGCAGTTACTCGCCAGGGGGTGACTATGGCTACACCTTC. Translation gives CASSYSPGGDYGYTF.

The genes are TRBV2 and TRBJ2-1; 12 nucleotides line up with TRBD1. Per germline, CDR1 SNHLY and CDR2 FYNNEI. The ends lost 11 bases at V and 10 bases at J; junction bases unmatched: 15. This CDR3 is built from 15 residues. The CDR3 DNA follows: TGTGCCGCGCCCGAAGGGGGACAGGGGGCTCAGGAGCAGTTCTTC. Translating it yields CAAPEGGQGAQEQFF.

This chain connects TRBV27 to TRBJ2-7; no clear D. The germline V gene has CDR1 MNHEY and CDR2 SMNVEV (reference sequence). The CDR3 is 12 residues long. V was pared by 2 bases and J by 6 bases, with 8 bases between. Here the CDR3 DNA reads TGTGCCAGCAGTTTACTCCCGGGCGAGCAGTACTTC. This encodes CASSLLPGEQYF.

The chain recombines TRBV10-3 with TRBJ2-3, with TRBD1 matching 7 bases. Per the germline V gene, CDR1 is ENHRY and CDR2 is SYGVKD. This CDR3 spans 15 amino acids. J lost 0 bases, V lost 7 bases, and 7 bases had no gene match. This CDR3 reads CAIKPTGSSTDTQYF. The CDR3 bases are TGTGCCATCAAACCGACAGGGTCTAGCACAGATACGCAGTATTTT.

The rearrangement uses TRBV5-1 and TRBJ1-1, with 7 bases fitting TRBD1. The trim removed 1 base at V and 2 bases at J, leaving 5 bases unmatched. Germline V CDR1 and CDR2: SGHRS, YFSETQ. This CDR3 has 15 residues. The CDR3 region is CASSLKGQPNTEAFF. The CDR3 region has the DNA TGCGCCAGCAGCTTGAAGGGACAGCCAAACACTGAAGCTTTCTTT.

The chain has TRBV6-1 and TRBJ2-5; D not resolved. The V and J ends lost 1 base and 1 base respectively, with 13 bases between them. The CDR3 is 16 residues long. CDR1 MNHNS and CDR2 SASEGT come from the germline V gene. In DNA form, the CDR3 reads TGTGCCAGCAGTGAAGAGCGCAGAAAGCCCCAAGAGACCCAGTACTTC. It translates to CASSEERRKPQETQYF.

CDR3 loop: CASSGGGPRNTGELFF. In DNA, the CDR3 is TGTGCCAGCTCGGGCGGGGGACCAAGGAACACCGGGGAGCTGTTTTTT. The chain links TRBV9 to TRBJ2-2, with 7 positions matching TRBD2. V was pared by 7 bases and J by 1 base, with 10 bases of the junction left unmatched. CDR1 SGDLS and CDR2 YYNGEE come from the germline V gene. The CDR3 sequence is 16 residues long.